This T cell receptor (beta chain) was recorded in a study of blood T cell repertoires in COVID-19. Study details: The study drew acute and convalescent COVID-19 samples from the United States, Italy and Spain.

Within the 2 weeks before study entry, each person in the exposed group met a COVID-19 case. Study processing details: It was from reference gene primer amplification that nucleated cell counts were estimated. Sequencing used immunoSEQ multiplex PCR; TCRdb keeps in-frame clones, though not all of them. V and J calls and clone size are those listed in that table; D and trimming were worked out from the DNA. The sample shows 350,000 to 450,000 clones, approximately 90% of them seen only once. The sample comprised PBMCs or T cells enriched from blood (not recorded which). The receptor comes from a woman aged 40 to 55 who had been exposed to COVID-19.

The CDR3 DNA reads as TGTGCCAGCAGTCCTGACACAACCTATGGCTACACCTTC. Translation: CASSPDTTYGYTF. The V call is TRBV6-6, the J call TRBJ1-2; no reliable D call. This CDR3 contains 13 residues. Between the trimmed V and J ends, which lost 5 bases and 4 bases, there was a span of 11 bases. The germline V gene has CDR1 MNHNY and CDR2 SVGAGI (reference sequence).